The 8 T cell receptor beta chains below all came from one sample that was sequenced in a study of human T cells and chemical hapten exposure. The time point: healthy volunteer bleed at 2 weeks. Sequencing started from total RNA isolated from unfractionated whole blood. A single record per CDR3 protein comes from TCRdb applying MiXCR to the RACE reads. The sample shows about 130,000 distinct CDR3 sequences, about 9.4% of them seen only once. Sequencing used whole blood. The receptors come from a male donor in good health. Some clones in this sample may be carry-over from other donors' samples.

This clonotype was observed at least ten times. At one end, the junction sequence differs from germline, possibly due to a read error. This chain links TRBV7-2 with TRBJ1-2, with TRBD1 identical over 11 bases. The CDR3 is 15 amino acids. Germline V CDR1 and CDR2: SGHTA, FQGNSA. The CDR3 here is CASSLSADRTGGADF. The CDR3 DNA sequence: TGTGCCAGCAGCTTAAGTGCGGACAGGACAGGGGGCGCCGACTTC.

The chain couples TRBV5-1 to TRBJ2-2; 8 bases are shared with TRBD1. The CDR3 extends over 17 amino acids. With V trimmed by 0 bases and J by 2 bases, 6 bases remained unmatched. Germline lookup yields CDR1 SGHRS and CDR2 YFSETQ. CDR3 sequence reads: CASSLASGTGNTGELFF. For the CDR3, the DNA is TGCGCCAGCAGCTTGGCCTCCGGGACAGGAAACACCGGGGAGCTGTTTTTT.

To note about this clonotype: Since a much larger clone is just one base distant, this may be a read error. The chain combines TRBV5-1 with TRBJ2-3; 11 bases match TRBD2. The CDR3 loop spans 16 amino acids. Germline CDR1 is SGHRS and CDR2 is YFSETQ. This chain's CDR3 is CTSRPGLAGTTDTQYF. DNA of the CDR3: TGCACCAGCAGACCTGGACTAGCGGGCACCACAGATACGCAGTATTTT. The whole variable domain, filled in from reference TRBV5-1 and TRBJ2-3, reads KAGVTQTPRYLIKTRGQQVTLSCSPISGHRSVSWYQQTPGQGLQFLFEYFSETQRNKGNFPGRFSGRQFSNSRSEMNVSTLELGDSALYLCTSRPGLAGTTDTQYFGPGTRLTVL.

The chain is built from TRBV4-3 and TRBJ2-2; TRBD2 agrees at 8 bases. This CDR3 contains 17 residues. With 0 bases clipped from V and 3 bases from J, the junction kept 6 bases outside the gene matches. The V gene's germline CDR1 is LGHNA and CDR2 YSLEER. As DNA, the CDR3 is TGCGCCAGCAGCCAAGATCTTGCTAGCGGGTACACCGGGGAGCTGTTTTTT. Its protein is CASSQDLASGYTGELFF.

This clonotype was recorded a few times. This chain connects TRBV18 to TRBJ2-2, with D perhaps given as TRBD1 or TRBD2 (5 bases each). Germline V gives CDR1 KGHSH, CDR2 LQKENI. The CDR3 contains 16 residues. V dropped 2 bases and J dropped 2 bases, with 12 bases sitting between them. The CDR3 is CASSPFTGGNTGELFF. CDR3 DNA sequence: TGTGCCAGCTCACCATTTACTGGGGGAAACACCGGGGAGCTGTTTTTT. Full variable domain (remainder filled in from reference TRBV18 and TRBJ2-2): NAGVMQNPRHLVRRRGQEARLRCSPMKGHSHVYWYRQLPEEGLKFMVYLQKENIIDESGMPKERFSAEFPKEGPSILRIQQVVRGDSAAYFCASSPFTGGNTGELFFGEGSRLTVL.

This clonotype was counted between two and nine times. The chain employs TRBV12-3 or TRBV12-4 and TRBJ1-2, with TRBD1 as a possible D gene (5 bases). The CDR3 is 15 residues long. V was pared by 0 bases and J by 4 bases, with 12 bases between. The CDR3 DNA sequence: TGTGCCAGCAGTTTAGCTGCAGGGCGGGGCTATGGCTACACCTTC. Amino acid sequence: CASSLAAGRGYGYTF.

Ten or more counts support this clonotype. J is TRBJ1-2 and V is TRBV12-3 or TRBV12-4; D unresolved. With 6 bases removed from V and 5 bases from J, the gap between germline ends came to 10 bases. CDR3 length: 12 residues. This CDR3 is CASRVPGYGYTF. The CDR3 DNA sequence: TGTGCCAGCAGGGTTCCCGGGTATGGCTACACCTTC.

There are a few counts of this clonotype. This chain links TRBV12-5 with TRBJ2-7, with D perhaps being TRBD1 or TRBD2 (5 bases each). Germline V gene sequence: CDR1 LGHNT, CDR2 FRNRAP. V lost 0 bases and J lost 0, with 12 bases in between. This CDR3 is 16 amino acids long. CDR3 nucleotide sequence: TGTGCTAGTGGTTTGGTGGGACCGAGCCTCTCCTACGAGCAGTACTTC. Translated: CASGLVGPSLSYEQYF. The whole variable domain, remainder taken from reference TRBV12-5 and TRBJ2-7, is DARVTQTPRHKVTEMGQEVTMRCQPILGHNTVFWYRQTMMQGLELLAYFRNRAPLDDSGMPKDRFSAEMPDATLATLKIQPSEPRDSAVYFCASGLVGPSLSYEQYFGPGTRLTVT.